These 8 T cell receptor beta chains were sequenced from one sample in a study of naive CD8 T cells in extremely preterm neonates. Assay: immunoSEQ multiplex PCR; the TCRdb copy retains only in-frame clones and omits some. Counted here are about 5,100 clones, 95% to 98% occurring once; the ten biggest clones make up around 0.6%. Sequenced sample: naive CD8+ T cells from blood. The receptors were gathered from a human donor in good health.

V and J are TRBV14 and TRBJ2-7; 9 bases align to TRBD1. From germline, CDR1 is SGHDN and CDR2 FVKESK. The junction had 9 bases not matched to a gene; V was cut back by 3 bases and J by 3 bases. CDR3 size: 16 residues. The CDR3 region is CASSHSGQGNFYEQYF. The CDR3 DNA sequence: TGTGCCAGCAGCCACTCGGGACAGGGAAACTTCTACGAGCAGTACTTC.

The chain links TRBV25-1 to TRBJ1-4; tentative D call: TRBD1 (6 bases). The CDR3 loop spans 15 amino acids. Germline V CDR1 and CDR2: MGHDK, SYGVNS. Trimming took off 2 bases at V and 8 bases at J, with 15 bases between the two ends. The CDR3 bases are TGTGCCAGCAGTGAAAGGGGGAAAGAAGGGGAAAAACTGTTTTTT. This encodes CASSERGKEGEKLFF.

The rearrangement joins TRBV7-8 to TRBJ2-1; TRBD2 matches at 8 bases. V trimming: 7 bases; J trimming: 0 bases; junction bases outside the gene matches: 5. The CDR3 loop spans 15 amino acids. Germline V gene data show CDR1 as SGHVS and CDR2 as FQNEAQ. As DNA, the CDR3 is TGTGCCAGCAAGGAGCGGGAGCGCTCCTACAATGAGCAGTTCTTC. It specifies CASKERERSYNEQFF. Supplemented by reference TRBV7-8 and TRBJ2-1, the full variable domain reads GAGVSQSPRYKVAKRGQDVALRCDPISGHVSLFWYQQALGQGPEFLTYFQNEAQLDKSGLPSDRFFAERPEGSVSTLKIQRTQQEDSAVYLCASKERERSYNEQFFGPGTRLTVL.

The chain uses TRBV6-5 and TRBJ1-2; D is perhaps TRBD1 (6 bases). The CDR3 length is 13 residues. From germline, CDR1 is MNHEY and CDR2 SVGAGI. The V end was cut by 5 bases, the J end by 4 bases, with 11 bases between. The CDR3 bases are TGTGCCAGCAGTCCGGACAGCTTCTATGGCTACACCTTC. Translated, it gives CASSPDSFYGYTF.

V usage is TRBV5-6 and J usage is TRBJ2-1; D is perhaps TRBD1 (6 bases). The CDR3 is 14 amino acids. Germline V gene lookup returns CDR1 SGHDT and CDR2 YYEEEE. The V end lost 4 bases, the J end lost 3 bases, and 11 bases lay between the germline ends. In DNA form, the CDR3 reads TGTGCCAGCAGCACCGGGACAAGCTACAATGAGCAGTTCTTC. Amino acids: CASSTGTSYNEQFF.

The chain couples TRBV6-1 to TRBJ2-3; tentatively, D is TRBD2 (5 bases). CDR3 length: 15 amino acids. Trimming removed 3 bases from V and 0 bases from J, with 10 bases in between. CDR1 and CDR2 (germline): MNHNS, SASEGT. CDR3 sequence: CASSDLRASTDTQYF. The CDR3 DNA reads TGTGCCAGCAGTGATTTGCGGGCTAGCACAGATACGCAGTATTTT.

The chain uses TRBV13 and TRBJ2-1; weak D call: TRBD1 (5 bases). This CDR3 has 14 amino acids. The V end was cut by 2 bases, the J end by 6 bases, with 11 bases between. Germline values: CDR1 PRHDT, CDR2 FYEKMQ (reference sequence). The DNA of the CDR3 is TGTGCCAGCAGCTTAACTGCAGGGTTCAATGAGCAGTTCTTC. Protein product: CASSLTAGFNEQFF.

The chain couples TRBV6-1 to TRBJ1-1; 8 nucleotides agree with TRBD1. CDR1 is MNHNS and CDR2 is SASEGT in the germline V gene. With 9 bases clipped from V and 10 bases from J, the junction kept 16 bases outside the gene matches. The CDR3 runs to 14 residues. CDR3 DNA: TGTGCCAGTGATTACGAGGGACAGGCTGGTGGAGCTTTCTTT. Amino acids: CASDYEGQAGGAFF.